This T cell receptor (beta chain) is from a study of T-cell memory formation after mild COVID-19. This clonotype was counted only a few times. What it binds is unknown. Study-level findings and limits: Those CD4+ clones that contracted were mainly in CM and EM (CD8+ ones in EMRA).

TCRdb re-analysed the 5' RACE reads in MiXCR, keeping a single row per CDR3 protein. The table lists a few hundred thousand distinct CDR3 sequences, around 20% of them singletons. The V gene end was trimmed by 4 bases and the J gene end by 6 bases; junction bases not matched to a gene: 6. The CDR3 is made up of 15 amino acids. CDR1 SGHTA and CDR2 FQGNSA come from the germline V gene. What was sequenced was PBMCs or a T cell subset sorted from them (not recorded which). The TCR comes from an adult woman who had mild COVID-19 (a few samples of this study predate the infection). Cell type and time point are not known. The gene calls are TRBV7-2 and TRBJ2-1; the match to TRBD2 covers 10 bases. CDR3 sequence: CASSSLRTSGNEQFF. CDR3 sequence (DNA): TGTGCCAGCAGCTCCCTACGGACTAGCGGCAATGAGCAGTTCTTC.